A single sample gave rise to the 10 T cell receptor beta chains below, sequenced in a study of patients and donors after allogeneic stem cell transplantation. TCRdb called the RT-PCR reads again in MiXCR, with one record for every CDR3 protein. This table holds 400,000 to 450,000 distinct CDR3 sequences, 16% found once. The sequenced material came from blood, either unsorted or a sorted T cell fraction (not recorded which). These receptors all come from a human donor who was either an allogeneic HSCT recipient or a stem cell or donor lymphocyte infusion donor (not recorded which). It is not recorded whose cells these are; they may come from a transplant donor.

This chain joins TRBV5-1 and TRBJ2-5; D ambiguous. Germline assignment: CDR1 SGHRS and CDR2 YFSETQ. The CDR3 is 13 residues long. V shed 4 bases and J shed 2 bases, with 9 bases lying between them. The CDR3 region is CASSKTVQETQYF. CDR3 DNA sequence: TGCGCCAGCAGCAAAACAGTTCAAGAGACCCAGTACTTC.

J is TRBJ2-4 and V is TRBV7-9; D assignment may be TRBD1 or TRBD2 (5 bases each). This CDR3 region has 15 residues. Trimming removed 1 base at V and 7 bases at J, with 14 bases between. Germline V gene sequence: CDR1 SEHNR, CDR2 FQNEAQ (reference sequence). CDR3 sequence reads: CASSLEGRRENIQYF. The CDR3 DNA reads as TGTGCCAGCAGCTTAGAGGGGCGAAGGGAGAACATTCAGTACTTC. The whole variable domain, filled in from reference TRBV7-9 and TRBJ2-4, reads DTGVSQNPRHKITKRGQNVTFRCDPISEHNRLYWYRQTLGQGPEFLTYFQNEAQLEKSRLLSDRFSAERPKGSFSTLEIQRTEQGDSAMYLCASSLEGRRENIQYFGAGTRLSVL.

V usage is TRBV28 and J usage is TRBJ1-2; weak D call: TRBD1 (5 bases). In germline, CDR1 is MDHEN, CDR2 SYDVKM. The V and J ends lost 5 bases and 4 bases respectively, with 11 bases between them. This CDR3 has 13 amino acids. CDR3 sequence: CASSLSRVYGYTF. The CDR3 coding sequence is TGTGCCAGCAGTCTGTCCAGGGTCTATGGCTACACCTTC.

This chain links TRBV6-4 with TRBJ1-1, with D possibly TRBD1 on 5 matching bases. The V gene's germline CDR1 is MRHNA and CDR2 SNTAGT. The CDR3 is 14 amino acids. Trimming took off 10 bases at V and 4 bases at J, with 19 bases between the two ends. CDR3 residues: CAMPEGFVGTEAFF. The CDR3 DNA follows: TGTGCCATGCCCGAGGGGTTTGTCGGCACTGAAGCTTTCTTT.

V gene TRBV2 combines with J gene TRBJ2-5, with a tentative D call TRBD2 (5 bases). V shed 8 bases and J shed 7 bases, with 17 bases lying between them. Germline V gene sequence: CDR1 SNHLY, CDR2 FYNNEI. CDR3 size: 13 residues. CDR3 nucleotide sequence: TGTGCCAGCGGGTCAGCGGCTTTTGGGACCCAGTACTTC. This gives the protein CASGSAAFGTQYF.

The chain has TRBV20-1 and TRBJ2-7; 11 nucleotides line up with TRBD2. The germline CDR1 and CDR2 sequences are DFQATT and SNEGSKA (reference sequence). V dropped 0 bases and J dropped 0; count of bases not matched to a gene: 13. The CDR3 loop spans 19 amino acids. The CDR3: CSARDTILAGGRSSYEQYF. CDR3 DNA: TGCAGTGCTAGAGACACCATTCTAGCGGGGGGCAGAAGCTCCTACGAGCAGTACTTC.

This clonotype occurred a few times. The chain has TRBV9 and TRBJ2-1, with TRBD2 as a possible D gene (5 bases). The germline gives CDR1 SGDLS, CDR2 YYNGEE. Trimming shortened V by 3 bases and J by 9 bases, and 19 bases separated the two germline ends. The CDR3 covers 15 residues. CDR3 nucleotide sequence: TGTGCCAGCAGCGGCCGTAATCCAGCGGCAACTGAGCAGTTCTTC. Translated: CASSGRNPAATEQFF.

This chain joins TRBV12-3 or TRBV12-4 and TRBJ1-2; perhaps TRBD1 as D (5 bases). Trimming pared 6 bases from V and 2 bases from J, leaving 13 bases between. This CDR3 is built from 14 residues. This CDR3 is CASSTSTANYGYTF. The CDR3 DNA follows: TGTGCCAGCAGCACTTCGACAGCCAACTATGGCTACACCTTC.

The DNA for the CDR3 is TGTGCCAGCAGTCCCATTATTGGATCAAACACCGGGGAGCTGTTTTTT. It specifies CASSPIIGSNTGELFF. The V call is TRBV6-1, the J call TRBJ2-2, with D unresolved. The V gene's germline CDR1 is MNHNS and CDR2 SASEGT. The CDR3 spans 16 residues. The V and J ends lost 5 bases and 2 bases respectively, with 15 bases between them.

The rearrangement uses TRBV6-2 or TRBV6-3 and TRBJ2-7; perhaps TRBD2 as D (6 bases). This CDR3 is 13 amino acids long. The ends were cut back, 5 bases at V and 6 bases at J, with 14 bases in the middle. The germline V gene encodes CDR1 MNHEY and CDR2 SVGEGT. The DNA for the CDR3 is TGTGCCAGCAGTCGGGACTTCCCGGTCGAGCAGTACTTC. The encoded protein is CASSRDFPVEQYF.